This TCR beta chain was sequenced for a study of CD8 T cells in ankylosing spondylitis (dated by TCRdb to 2017 to 2019). Background for the entire study: The study profiled T cell receptor beta repertoires in healthy donors and ankylosing spondylitis patients to find disease-linked TCR variants. In total, the full study cohort was made up of roughly 110 healthy donors and 20 to 25 ankylosing spondylitis patients. Peripheral blood was sampled, and synovial fluid was also collected from ankylosing spondylitis patients.

Trimming leaves V shorter by 7 bases and J shorter by 1 base, with the junction holding 2 bases beyond the gene matches. Looking up the germline V gene yields CDR1 SNHLY and CDR2 FYNNEI. CDR3 length: 14 amino acids, cysteine to phenylalanine. The entry retains the CDR3 DNA only, 42 bases that are in frame from base 1. As concerns this clonotype: Its antigen remains undetermined. Base qualities are not recorded, but no much larger clone differs from it by a single base.

The paper's findings and limits, for the study overall: The disease-linked clones showed a CD8+ phenotype and occurred at relatively low frequencies in peripheral blood. The disease-linked clones were reported as significantly enriched in matched synovial fluid samples from ankylosing spondylitis patients. A TCR beta motif made up of 7 to 9 highly homologous amino acid variants appeared to be characteristic of blood from ankylosing spondylitis patients. Some TCR beta motif variants had previously been reported in synovial fluid and blood of reactive arthritis patients, which suggested common disease-initiation mechanisms.

This sample was sequenced with an Illumina HiSeq 2500. TCR beta libraries were prepared by quantitative 5'-RACE with molecular barcodes. The study's processing was this. To identify disease-linked TCR variants, a new computational method was used, one built on a probabilistic model of VDJ rearrangement. TCRdb's own reprocessing of the public reads used fastp at Q25 and MiXCR and kept productive beta chains. Identical CDR3 protein sequences are pooled into one entry, listed with their most common genes and DNA. None of the V and J calls come from the authors' own analysis; TCRdb made them. In this sample the table shows around 280,000 distinct CDR3 sequences, approximately 20% of which occur a single time. The ten largest clones take up about 8.2% of the sample.

The origin of this receptor is a male donor with ankylosing spondylitis or in good health (not recorded which). This sequence uses TRBV2 and TRBJ2-3; 10 bases in between match TRBD2. The sequenced sample was blood, either unsorted or a sorted T cell fraction (not recorded which). This receptor carries the CDR3 CASILAGGTDTQYF. The DNA reads TGTGCCAGCATCCTAGCGGGGGGCACAGATACGCAGTATTTT. Reference TRBV2 and TRBJ2-3 proteins supply the regions before and after the CDR3; the full variable domain is: EPEVTQTPSHQVTQMGQEVILRCVPISNHLYFYWYRQILGQKVEFLVSFYNNEISEKSEIFDDQFSVERPDGSNFTLKIRSTKLEDSAMYFCASILAGGTDTQYFGPGTRLTVL.